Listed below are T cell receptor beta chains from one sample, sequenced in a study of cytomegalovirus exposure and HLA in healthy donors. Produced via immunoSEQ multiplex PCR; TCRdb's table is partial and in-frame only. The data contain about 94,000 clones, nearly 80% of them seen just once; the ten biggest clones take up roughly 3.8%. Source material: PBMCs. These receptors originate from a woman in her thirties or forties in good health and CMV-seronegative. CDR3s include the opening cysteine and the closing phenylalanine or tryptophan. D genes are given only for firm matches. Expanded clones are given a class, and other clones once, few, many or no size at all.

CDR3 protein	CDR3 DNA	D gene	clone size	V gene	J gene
CASTSRDRGRTHTYEQYF	TGCGCCAGCACCTCTCGGGACAGGGGGCGTACTCACACCTACGAGCAGTACTTC	TRBD1	NA	TRBV4-3	TRBJ2-7
CASRGLEEAFF	TGTGCCTCCAGGGGGCTGGAGGAAGCTTTCTTT	TRBD1	NA	TRBV28	TRBJ1-1
CAWRGASLIWANTGELFF	TGTGCCTGGAGGGGCGCCTCGTTAATTTGGGCGAACACCGGGGAGCTGTTTTTT	NA	few	TRBV30	TRBJ2-2
CASSEQGVGEKLFF	TGTGCCAGCAGTGAACAGGGGGTGGGCGAAAAACTGTTTTTT	TRBD1	NA	TRBV25-1	TRBJ1-4
CASSFVRGGINQPQHF	TGTGCCAGCAGCTTCGTTAGGGGAGGCATCAATCAGCCCCAGCATTTT	NA	NA	TRBV7-9	TRBJ1-5
CASSEGRFPNSPLNF	TGTGCCAGCAGTGAGGGGAGATTTCCCAATTCACCCCTCAACTTT	NA	NA	TRBV6-1	TRBJ1-6
CASSVAGGADGYTF	TGTGCCAGCAGCGTAGCAGGTGGGGCGGATGGCTACACCTTC	NA	NA	TRBV9	TRBJ1-2
CASKEGGLNTEAFF	TGTGCCAGCAAAGAGGGGGGGCTGAACACTGAAGCTTTCTTT	NA	NA	TRBV28	TRBJ1-1
CASSLQGARPQHF	TGTGCCAGCAGCTTACAGGGGGCCAGGCCCCAGCATTTT	TRBD1	once	TRBV7-2	TRBJ1-5
CASGLGTGRVETQYF	TGTGCTAGTGGTTTGGGGACTGGCCGGGTCGAGACCCAGTACTTC	NA	NA	TRBV12-5	TRBJ2-5
CSVARDRASPLHF	TGCAGCGTTGCGAGGGACAGGGCCTCACCCCTCCACTTT	TRBD1	NA	TRBV29-1	TRBJ1-6
CASSRRQGETEAFF	TGTGCCAGTAGTCGTCGACAGGGAGAGACTGAAGCTTTCTTT	TRBD1	NA	TRBV19	TRBJ1-1
CASSSSEQFF	TGTGCCAGCAGTAGCTCTGAGCAGTTCTTC	NA	NA	TRBV6-6	TRBJ2-1
CAWSVNSRRPQHF	TGTGCCTGGAGTGTTAACTCGCGGAGGCCCCAGCATTTT	NA	once	TRBV30	TRBJ1-5
CASGLGSSYNEQFF	TGTGCCAGTGGTCTGGGGAGCTCCTACAATGAGCAGTTCTTC	NA	NA	TRBV19	TRBJ2-1
CASSLYRTGSQPQHF	TGTGCCAGCAGTTTATACCGGACAGGGAGTCAGCCCCAGCATTTT	TRBD1	NA	TRBV28	TRBJ1-5
CASSSGQGAHSPLHF	TGTGCCAGCAGCTCGGGACAGGGGGCTCATTCACCCCTCCACTTT	TRBD1	NA	TRBV7-9	TRBJ1-6
CASSPGRVAFF	TGTGCCAGCAGCCCCGGCAGGGTGGCTTTCTTT	NA	few	TRBV6-1	TRBJ1-1
CASSVTGGVETQYF	TGCGCCAGCAGCGTGACAGGGGGAGTGGAGACCCAGTACTTC	TRBD1	NA	TRBV5-1	TRBJ2-5
CASSARTANYEQYF	TGTGCCAGCAGCGCAAGGACAGCTAACTACGAGCAGTACTTC	NA	NA	TRBV11-2	TRBJ2-7
CASSPRTEASSPLHF	TGTGCCAGCTCACCGAGGACAGAAGCAAGCTCACCCCTCCACTTT	NA	NA	TRBV18	TRBJ1-6
CASSGGVPGSPLHF	TGTGCCAGCAGTGGAGGAGTCCCGGGTTCACCCCTCCACTTT	NA	NA	TRBV2	TRBJ1-6
CASSLGQALYNEQFF	TGTGCCAGCAGCTTAGGCCAGGCACTTTACAATGAGCAGTTCTTC	NA	few	TRBV7-3	TRBJ2-1
CASSVMLRQGVDEQFF	TGTGCCAGCAGCGTTATGCTTCGGCAGGGGGTCGATGAGCAGTTCTTC	TRBD1	NA	TRBV9	TRBJ2-1
CASSKGDRGHEKLFF	TGTGCCAGCAGCAAAGGTGACAGGGGGCATGAAAAACTGTTTTTT	NA	medium-sized	TRBV21-1	TRBJ1-4
CASSLGDSGEQYF	TGTGCCAGCAGCTTGGGGGACTCTGGCGAGCAGTACTTC	NA	NA	TRBV7-2	TRBJ2-7
CASSAGEDRPTEAFF	TGTGCCAGCAGCGCTGGAGAAGACAGGCCCACTGAAGCTTTCTTT	NA	NA	TRBV9	TRBJ1-1
CASSLGGRRSNEQYF	TGTGCCAGCAGCTTAGGAGGTCGCAGATCTAACGAGCAGTACTTC	NA	NA	TRBV7-2	TRBJ2-7
CAWALGDRGRGNEQFF	TGTGCCTGGGCCCTCGGTGACAGGGGGCGCGGGAATGAGCAGTTCTTC	TRBD1	NA	TRBV30	TRBJ2-1
CASSSEYYTEAFF	TGCGCCAGCAGCTCCGAATACTACACTGAAGCTTTCTTT	NA	NA	TRBV5-1	TRBJ1-1
CASRLDRYLNTEAFF	TGTGCCAGCAGGCTGGACAGGTATCTGAACACTGAAGCTTTCTTT	TRBD1	NA	TRBV6-1	TRBJ1-1
CASSPRTGRFMNTEAFF	TGTGCCAGCAGCCCAAGGACAGGGAGGTTTATGAACACTGAAGCTTTCTTT	TRBD1	NA	TRBV7-2	TRBJ1-1
CSAIGNEQFF	TGCAGTGCTATCGGTAATGAGCAGTTCTTC	NA	NA	TRBV20-1	TRBJ2-1
CASSSGTGATGELFF	TGTGCCAGCAGCTCCGGGACAGGGGCCACCGGGGAGCTGTTTTTT	TRBD1	NA	TRBV5-6	TRBJ2-2
CATSRDRAPGGGYTF	TGTGCCACCAGCAGAGATCGGGCTCCGGGAGGTGGCTACACCTTC	NA	NA	TRBV15	TRBJ1-2
CSVEEGQGGGYTF	TGCAGCGTTGAAGAAGGACAGGGGGGCGGCTACACCTTC	TRBD1	NA	TRBV29-1	TRBJ1-2
CASSRQAGSQETQYF	TGCGCCAGCAGCCGACAAGCGGGGAGCCAAGAGACCCAGTACTTC	TRBD2	once	TRBV4-3	TRBJ2-5
CAWKAETWANVLTF	TGTGCCTGGAAGGCGGAGACCTGGGCCAACGTCCTGACTTTC	NA	NA	TRBV30	TRBJ2-6
CASSLQGQGRYTEAFF	TGCGCCAGCAGCTTGCAGGGACAGGGGCGGTACACTGAAGCTTTCTTT	TRBD1	NA	TRBV5-1	TRBJ1-1
CASSYPSRGVNEQYF	TGTGCCAGCAGCTACCCTAGCAGGGGGGTGAACGAGCAGTACTTC	NA	NA	TRBV5-4	TRBJ2-7
CSSSLEVHLNTEAFF	TGTTCCAGCAGCTTAGAAGTACATCTGAACACTGAAGCTTTCTTT	NA	NA	TRBV7-9	TRBJ1-1
CSVEETGVPYEQYF	TGCAGCGTTGAAGAAACAGGGGTTCCCTACGAGCAGTACTTC	TRBD1	NA	TRBV29-1	TRBJ2-7
CASSPPGQGASIVSNQPQHF	TGTGCCAGCAGCCCGCCGGGACAGGGGGCAAGTATAGTAAGCAATCAGCCCCAGCATTTT	TRBD1	NA	TRBV7-8	TRBJ1-5
CASSRGGAIVWDEQFF	TGTGCCAGTAGTCGGGGGGGGGCAATTGTATGGGATGAGCAGTTCTTC	TRBD2	once	TRBV19	TRBJ2-1
CASSVTGASYEQYF	TGTGCCAGCAGTGTTACGGGAGCGTCCTACGAGCAGTACTTC	NA	NA	TRBV6-1	TRBJ2-7
CASSLAGGMAGISEQYF	TGTGCCAGCAGCTTAGCGGGAGGAATGGCGGGGATATCCGAGCAGTACTTC	NA	NA	TRBV7-6	TRBJ2-7
CASSLAAQGSEQYF	TGTGCCAGCAGCTTAGCTGCTCAGGGAAGCGAGCAGTACTTC	NA	NA	TRBV7-6	TRBJ2-7
CASSATSAGGGTQYF	TGTGCCAGCAGCGCTACTAGCGCGGGTGGAGGTACGCAGTATTTT	TRBD2	NA	TRBV5-4	TRBJ2-3
CASSDPKRRDINEQFF	TGTGCCAGCAGCGACCCGAAGCGGCGGGATATTAATGAGCAGTTCTTC	NA	NA	TRBV9	TRBJ2-1
CASSPTGNTGELFF	TGCGCCAGCAGCCCGACAGGGAACACCGGGGAGCTGTTTTTT	NA	NA	TRBV5-1	TRBJ2-2
CASSLASGNTEAFF	TGCGCCAGCAGCTTGGCAAGCGGGAACACTGAAGCTTTCTTT	NA	few	TRBV5-1	TRBJ1-1
CASTRTQPGSGGYTF	TGTGCCAGCACCCGAACACAGCCGGGAAGCGGTGGCTACACCTTC	NA	NA	TRBV5-4	TRBJ1-2
CASSWGQNTGELFF	TGTGCCAGCAGTTGGGGACAAAACACCGGGGAGCTGTTTTTT	NA	NA	TRBV27	TRBJ2-2
CASSYSQGAYTGELFF	TGTGCCAGCAGTTACTCCCAGGGGGCATACACCGGGGAGCTGTTTTTT	TRBD1	NA	TRBV6-5	TRBJ2-2
CASSSYRLSYEQYF	TGTGCCAGCAGCTCATACAGGTTATCCTACGAGCAGTACTTC	NA	NA	TRBV7-2	TRBJ2-7
CASSGRAGGFYNEQFF	TGTGCCAGCAGTGGGAGAGCGGGGGGGTTCTACAATGAGCAGTTCTTC	TRBD2	NA	TRBV6-1	TRBJ2-1
CAWSRDSFGANVLTF	TGTGCCTGGAGTCGAGACTCGTTTGGGGCCAACGTCCTGACTTTC	NA	NA	TRBV30	TRBJ2-6
CASSLVGVGAVNQPQHF	TGTGCCAGCAGCTTAGTTGGTGTGGGGGCTGTTAATCAGCCCCAGCATTTT	NA	NA	TRBV7-2	TRBJ1-5
CASSPTQNTEAFF	TGTGCCAGCAGCCCGACACAGAACACTGAAGCTTTCTTT	NA	NA	TRBV2	TRBJ1-1
CASSPPGSNNSPLHF	TGTGCCAGCAGTCCCCCCGGGTCTAATAATTCACCCCTCCACTTT	NA	NA	TRBV5-4	TRBJ1-6